This T cell receptor (beta chain) was sequenced in a study of blood T cell repertoires in COVID-19. Overall study: Some COVID-19 samples were acute and others convalescent; all came from the United States, Italy and Spain. PBMCs, B-cell-depleted T cells, or T cells were the source of the cDNA or gDNA that made up the material.

In the original processing: Reference gene primer amplification in the assay estimated nucleated cell counts. Data came from immunoSEQ multiplex PCR; TCRdb stores just in-frame clones and leaves some out. D and trimming come from the DNA, and the V and J calls and clone size come from that table. Among some 150,000 clones, around nine tenths were seen once, and the ten largest hold 8.6%. The specimen was peripheral blood. This TCR was sampled from a woman in her fifties or sixties with active or convalescent COVID-19.

CDR3 in DNA: TGCGCCAGCAGCCAAGGGGCCAGACACTACGAGCAGTACTTC. This sequence encodes CASSQGARHYEQYF. The V and J genes are TRBV4-3 and TRBJ2-7; unclear D gene. CDR1 and CDR2 (germline): LGHNA, YSLEER. The CDR3 totals 14 residues. The V end lost 1 base, the J end lost 3 bases, and 10 bases lay between the germline ends.